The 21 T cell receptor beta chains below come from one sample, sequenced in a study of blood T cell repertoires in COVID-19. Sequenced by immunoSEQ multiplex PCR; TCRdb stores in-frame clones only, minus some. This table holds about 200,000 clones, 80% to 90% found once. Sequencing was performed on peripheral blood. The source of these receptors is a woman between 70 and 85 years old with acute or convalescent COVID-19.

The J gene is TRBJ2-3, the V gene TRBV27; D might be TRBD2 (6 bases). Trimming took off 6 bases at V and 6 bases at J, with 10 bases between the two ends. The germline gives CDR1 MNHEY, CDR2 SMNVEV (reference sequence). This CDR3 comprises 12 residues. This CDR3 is CASSSTSDTQYF. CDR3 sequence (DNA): TGTGCCAGCAGCTCTACTAGCGATACGCAGTATTTT.

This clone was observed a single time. DNA of the CDR3: TGTGCCAGCAGTGAACCTAGCGGTAGGACGGTATACGAGCAGTACTTC. Its translation is CASSEPSGRTVYEQYF. The rearrangement uses TRBV6-1 and TRBJ2-7; 7 bases are a match to TRBD2. The germline CDR1 and CDR2 sequences are MNHNS and SASEGT. Losses at the gene ends were 2 bases for V and 4 bases for J; bases not matched to a gene: 11. The CDR3 covers 16 residues.

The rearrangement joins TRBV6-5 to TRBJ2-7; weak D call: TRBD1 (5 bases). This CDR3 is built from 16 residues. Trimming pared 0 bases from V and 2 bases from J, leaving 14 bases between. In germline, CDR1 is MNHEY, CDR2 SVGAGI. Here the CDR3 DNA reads TGTGCCAGCAGTTACTCCCCGACAGAATCCACCTACGAGCAGTACTTC. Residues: CASSYSPTESTYEQYF.

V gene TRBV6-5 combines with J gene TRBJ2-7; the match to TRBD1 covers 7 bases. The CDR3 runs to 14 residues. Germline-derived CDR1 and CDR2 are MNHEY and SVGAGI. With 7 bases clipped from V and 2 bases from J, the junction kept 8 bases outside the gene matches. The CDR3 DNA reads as TGTGCCAGCAAACCTTACACAGGGGCCTACGAGCAGTACTTC. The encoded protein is CASKPYTGAYEQYF.

CDR3 DNA sequence: TGTGCCAGCAGATCCCGAGGGGGACAGCTCCCCTATGGCTACACCTTC. It codes for CASRSRGGQLPYGYTF. The chain is built from TRBV7-9 and TRBJ1-2; TRBD1 matches 7 bases. In germline, CDR1 is SEHNR, CDR2 FQNEAQ (reference sequence). V lost 6 bases, J lost 4 bases, and 14 bases stayed unmatched. This CDR3 comprises 16 residues.

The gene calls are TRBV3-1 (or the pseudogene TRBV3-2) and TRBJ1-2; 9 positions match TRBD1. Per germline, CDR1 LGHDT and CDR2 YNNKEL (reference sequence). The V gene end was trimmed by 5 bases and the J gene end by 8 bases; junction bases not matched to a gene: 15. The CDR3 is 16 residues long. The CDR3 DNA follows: TGTGCCAGCAGCACCCCCGGGACAGGGTATGAAAAAGGCTACACCTTC. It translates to CASSTPGTGYEKGYTF.

Here the CDR3 DNA reads TGTGCCAGCAGTGCCCGGACAGGGGGCAGGGCTGAAGCTTTCTTT. This sequence encodes CASSARTGGRAEAFF. The V and J genes are TRBV2 and TRBJ1-1, with TRBD1 matching over 11 bases. The V gene end was trimmed by 4 bases and the J gene end by 6 bases; junction bases not matched to a gene: 7. The CDR3 runs 15 residues. Germline loops: CDR1 SNHLY, CDR2 FYNNEI.

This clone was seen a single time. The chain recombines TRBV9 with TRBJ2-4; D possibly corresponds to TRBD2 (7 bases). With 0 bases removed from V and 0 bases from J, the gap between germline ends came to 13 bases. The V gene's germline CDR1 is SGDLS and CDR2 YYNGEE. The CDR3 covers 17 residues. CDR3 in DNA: TGTGCCAGCAGCGTAGAGGGGGGGACACTAGCCAAAAACATTCAGTACTTC. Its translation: CASSVEGGTLAKNIQYF. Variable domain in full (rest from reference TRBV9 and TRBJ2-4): DSGVTQTPKHLITATGQRVTLRCSPRSGDLSVYWYQQSLDQGLQFLIQYYNGEERAKGNILERFSAQQFPDLHSELNLSSLELGDSALYFCASSVEGGTLAKNIQYFGAGTRLSVL.

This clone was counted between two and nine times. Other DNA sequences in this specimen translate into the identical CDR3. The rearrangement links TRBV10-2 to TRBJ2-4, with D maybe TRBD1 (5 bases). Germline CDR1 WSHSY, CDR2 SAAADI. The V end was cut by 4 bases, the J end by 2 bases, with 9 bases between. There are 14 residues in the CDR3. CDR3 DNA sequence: TGCGCCAGCAGTGGGGCAGGGACCAAAAACATTCAGTACTTC. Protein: CASSGAGTKNIQYF.

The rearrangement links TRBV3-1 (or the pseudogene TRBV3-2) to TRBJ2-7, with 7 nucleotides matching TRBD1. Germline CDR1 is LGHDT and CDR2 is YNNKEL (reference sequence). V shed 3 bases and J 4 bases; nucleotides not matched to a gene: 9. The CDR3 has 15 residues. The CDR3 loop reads CASSQGPGQTYEQYF. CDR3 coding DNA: TGTGCCAGCAGCCAGGGGCCGGGACAGACGTACGAGCAGTACTTC.

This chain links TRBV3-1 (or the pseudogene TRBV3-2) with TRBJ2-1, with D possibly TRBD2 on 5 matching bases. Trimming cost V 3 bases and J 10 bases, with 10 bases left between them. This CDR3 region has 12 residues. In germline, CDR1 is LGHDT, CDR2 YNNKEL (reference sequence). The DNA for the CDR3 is TGTGCCAGCAGCCAGAGGGTAGGCGAGCAGTTCTTC. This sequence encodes CASSQRVGEQFF.

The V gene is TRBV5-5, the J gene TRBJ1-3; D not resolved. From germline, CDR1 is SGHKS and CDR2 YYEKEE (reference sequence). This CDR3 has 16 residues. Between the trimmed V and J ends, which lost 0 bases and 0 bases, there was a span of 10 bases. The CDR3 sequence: CASSLAVGRSGNTIYF. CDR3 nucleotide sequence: TGTGCCAGCAGCTTGGCCGTGGGCCGCTCTGGAAACACCATATATTTT.

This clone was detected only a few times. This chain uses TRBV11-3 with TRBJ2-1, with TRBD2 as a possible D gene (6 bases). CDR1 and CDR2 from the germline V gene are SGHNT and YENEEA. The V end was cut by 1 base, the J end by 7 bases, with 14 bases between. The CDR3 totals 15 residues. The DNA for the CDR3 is TGTGCCAGCAGCTTAGGCCCCCTCGGAGGGAATGAGCAGTTCTTC. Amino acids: CASSLGPLGGNEQFF.

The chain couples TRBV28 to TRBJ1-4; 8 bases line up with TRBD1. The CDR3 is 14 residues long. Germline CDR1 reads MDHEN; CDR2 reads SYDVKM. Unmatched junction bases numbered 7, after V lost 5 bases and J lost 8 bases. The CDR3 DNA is TGTGCCAGCAGTGCAGGGGGCAAGGGGGAAAAACTGTTTTTT. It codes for CASSAGGKGEKLFF.

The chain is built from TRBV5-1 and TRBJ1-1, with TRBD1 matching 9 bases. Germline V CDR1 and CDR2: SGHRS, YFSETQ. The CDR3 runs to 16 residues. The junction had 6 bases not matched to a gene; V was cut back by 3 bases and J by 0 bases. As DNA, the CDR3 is TGCGCCAGCAGCTATGGGACAGGGAATATGAACACTGAAGCTTTCTTT. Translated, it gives CASSYGTGNMNTEAFF.

This CDR3 is CASSRGLAGGSQYF. CDR3 bases: TGTGCCAGTAGTAGGGGACTAGCGGGAGGAAGTCAGTACTTC. V is TRBV19 and J is TRBJ2-7; 15 bases fit TRBD2. CDR3 length equals 14 residues. With 4 bases clipped from V and 10 bases from J, the junction kept 5 bases outside the gene matches. Germline CDR1 reads LNHDA; CDR2 reads SQIVND (reference sequence).

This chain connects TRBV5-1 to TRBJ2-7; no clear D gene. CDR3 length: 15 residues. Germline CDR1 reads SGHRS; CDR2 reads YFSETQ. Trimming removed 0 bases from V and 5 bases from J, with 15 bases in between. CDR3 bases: TGCGCCAGCAGCTTGGCTGCCCAGTCTTCAGACGAGCAGTACTTC. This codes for CASSLAAQSSDEQYF.

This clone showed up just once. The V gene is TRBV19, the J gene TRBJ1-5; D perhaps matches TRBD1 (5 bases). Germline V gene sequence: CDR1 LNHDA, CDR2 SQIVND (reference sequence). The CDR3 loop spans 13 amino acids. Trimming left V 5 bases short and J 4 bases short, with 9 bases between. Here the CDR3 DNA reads TGTGCCAGTAGTCTCCAGGGAAATCAGCCCCAGCATTTT. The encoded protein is CASSLQGNQPQHF.

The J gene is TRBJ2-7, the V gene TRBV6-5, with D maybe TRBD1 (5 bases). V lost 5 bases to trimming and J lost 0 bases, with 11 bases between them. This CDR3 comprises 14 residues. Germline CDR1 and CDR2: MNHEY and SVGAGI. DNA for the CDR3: TGTGCCAGCAGTCGTGATAGGGGCTCCTACGAGCAGTACTTC. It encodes CASSRDRGSYEQYF.

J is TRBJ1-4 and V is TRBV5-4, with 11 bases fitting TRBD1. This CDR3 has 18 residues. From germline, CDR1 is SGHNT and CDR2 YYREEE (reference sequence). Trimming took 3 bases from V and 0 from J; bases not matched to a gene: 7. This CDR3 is CASSSHRDRGATNEKLFF. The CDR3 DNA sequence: TGTGCCAGCAGCTCCCACCGGGACAGGGGGGCAACTAATGAAAAACTGTTTTTT.

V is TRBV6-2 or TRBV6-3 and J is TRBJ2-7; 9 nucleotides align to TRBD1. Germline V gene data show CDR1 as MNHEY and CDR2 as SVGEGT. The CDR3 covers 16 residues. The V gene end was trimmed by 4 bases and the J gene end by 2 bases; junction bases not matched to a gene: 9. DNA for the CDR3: TGTGCCAGCAGTTCCGTCTCCGGGACAGGGACCTACGAGCAGTACTTC. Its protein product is CASSSVSGTGTYEQYF.